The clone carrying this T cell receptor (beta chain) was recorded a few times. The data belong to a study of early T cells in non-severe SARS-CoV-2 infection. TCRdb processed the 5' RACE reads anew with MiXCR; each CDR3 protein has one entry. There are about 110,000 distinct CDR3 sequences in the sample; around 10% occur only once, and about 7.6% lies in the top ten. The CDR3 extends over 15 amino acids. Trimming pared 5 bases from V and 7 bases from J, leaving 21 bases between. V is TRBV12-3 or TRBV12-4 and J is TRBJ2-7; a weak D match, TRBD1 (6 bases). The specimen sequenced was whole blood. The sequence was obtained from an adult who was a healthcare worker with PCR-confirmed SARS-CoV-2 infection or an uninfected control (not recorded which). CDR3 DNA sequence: TGTGCCAGCAGTGGACAGTCACGGCCCTCCTGGGAGCAGTACTTC. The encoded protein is CASSGQSRPSWEQYF.